The present entry profiles one TCR beta chain with its context. Antigen unknown. This entry belongs to a study of shared clonotypes between healthy human individuals. General study findings and limits: Memory subsets generally showed smaller estimated richness than naive subsets did.

Data came from immunoSEQ multiplex PCR; TCRdb stores just in-frame clones and leaves some out. The table shows over 950,000 clones, with approximately 80% occurring only once. The CDR3 totals 15 residues. Germline V lookup: CDR1 MDHEN, CDR2 SYDVKM. J lost 2 bases, V lost 6 bases, and 5 bases had no gene match. The chain links TRBV28 to TRBJ2-5; 11 bases fit TRBD1. The source of this sequence is a man between 18 and 35 years old in good health. Some clones in this sample may be carry-over from other donors' samples. The sample was memory CD4+ T cells from PBMCs. Stated subset: CD45RA-negative fraction. The chain's CDR3 is CASRGQGAGQETQYF. DNA for the CDR3: TGTGCCAGCAGAGGACAGGGGGCAGGACAAGAGACCCAGTACTTC. The entire variable domain, with the rest obtained from reference TRBV28 and TRBJ2-5, is as follows: DVKVTQSSRYLVKRTGEKVFLECVQDMDHENMFWYRQDPGLGLRLIYFSYDVKMKEKGDIPEGYSVSREKKERFSLILESASTNQTSMYLCASRGQGAGQETQYFGPGTRLLVL.